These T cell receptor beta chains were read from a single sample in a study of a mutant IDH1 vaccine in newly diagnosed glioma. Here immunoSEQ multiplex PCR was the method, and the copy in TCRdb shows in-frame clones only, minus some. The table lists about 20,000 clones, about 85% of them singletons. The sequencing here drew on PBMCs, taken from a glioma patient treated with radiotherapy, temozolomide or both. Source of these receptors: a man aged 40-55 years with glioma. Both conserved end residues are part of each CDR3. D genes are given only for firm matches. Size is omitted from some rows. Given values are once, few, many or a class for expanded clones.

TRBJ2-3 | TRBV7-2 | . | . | TGTGCCAGCAGCCAGGACAGCACAGATACGCAGTATTTT | CASSQDSTDTQYF
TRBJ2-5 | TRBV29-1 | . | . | TGCAGCGGCAGCGAAGAGACCCAGTACTTC | CSGSEETQYF
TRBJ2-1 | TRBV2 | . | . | TGTGCCAGCCACAACACTTCCTACAATGAGCAGTTCTTC | CASHNTSYNEQFF
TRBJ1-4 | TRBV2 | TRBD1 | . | TGTGCCAGTGCCCGGGACAGTAACGAAAAACTGTTTTTT | CASARDSNEKLFF
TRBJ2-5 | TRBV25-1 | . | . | TGTGCCAGCAGTGAACCGAGACTGGCTCAAGAGACCCAGTACTTC | CASSEPRLAQETQYF
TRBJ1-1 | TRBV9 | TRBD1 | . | TGTGCCAGCAGCGGGCAACAGGGGGCCGGCACTGAAGCTTTCTTT | CASSGQQGAGTEAFF
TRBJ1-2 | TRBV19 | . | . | TGTGCCAGTAGGGGCGCTAACTATGGCTACACCTTC | CASRGANYGYTF
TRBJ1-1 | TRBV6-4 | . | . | TGTGCCAGCAGTGGAGGCCCAGAGGACACTGAAGCTTTCTTT | CASSGGPEDTEAFF
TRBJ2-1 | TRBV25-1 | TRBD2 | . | TGTGCCAGCGGACTAGCGGCGAGCTCCTACAATGAGCAGTTCTTC | CASGLAASSYNEQFF
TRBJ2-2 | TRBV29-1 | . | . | TGCAGCGCGGGCCCCCCGGAGGGGGAGCTGTTTTTT | CSAGPPEGELFF
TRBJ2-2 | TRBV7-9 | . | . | TGTGCCAGCAGCCCATATAACACCGGGGAGCTGTTTTTT | CASSPYNTGELFF
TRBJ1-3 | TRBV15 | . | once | TGTGCCACCAGCAGAGATGGAGCGCTCTCTGGAAACACCATATATTTT | CATSRDGALSGNTIYF
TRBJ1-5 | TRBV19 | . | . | TGTGCCAGTAGTATAGATCACGGGAGGAATCAGCCCCAGCATTTT | CASSIDHGRNQPQHF